These 21 T cell receptor beta chains were all obtained from the same sample, sequenced in a study of blood T cells in healthy people across ages. The second PCR ran 7 to 11 cycles with a sample-barcoded 5' primer and J-beta primers. One entry per CDR3 protein, called by TCRdb with MiXCR from the 5' RACE reads. Of around 1.7 million distinct CDR3 sequences listed, 28% are singletons. Input material: blood. All receptors derive from a woman in her thirties in good health.

Only a few counts were recorded for this clonotype. The chain has TRBV20-1 and TRBJ2-3; 12 positions agree with TRBD2. Germline CDR1 is DFQATT and CDR2 is SNEGSKA (reference sequence). This CDR3 is 15 amino acids long. V was clipped by 6 bases and J by 2 bases; unmatched bases: 6. As DNA, the CDR3 is TGCAGTGCCTCGACTAGCGGGGGAGCCACAGATACGCAGTATTTT. This codes for CSASTSGGATDTQYF.

The J gene is TRBJ2-5, the V gene TRBV4-1; the match to TRBD1 covers 12 bases. J gave up 5 bases and V 0 bases, and 10 bases lay outside the gene matches. This CDR3 has 18 residues. Germline V lookup: CDR1 MGHRA, CDR2 YSYEKL. CDR3 sequence: CASSQDVIGTGGGETQYF. DNA of the CDR3: TGCGCCAGCAGCCAAGATGTCATAGGGACAGGGGGCGGGGAGACCCAGTACTTC.

CDR3: CSVDGQGMAGGYTF. CDR3 DNA sequence: TGCAGCGTTGACGGACAGGGGATGGCAGGAGGCTACACCTTC. The chain links TRBV29-1 to TRBJ1-2, with 9 bases identical to TRBD1. CDR3 length equals 14 residues. Germline trimming cut 3 bases from V and 8 bases from J; bases unmatched to any gene: 10. Germline lookup yields CDR1 SQVTM and CDR2 ANQGSEA.

The chain carries TRBV7-9 and TRBJ1-3, with TRBD1 matching over 9 bases. In germline, CDR1 is SEHNR, CDR2 FQNEAQ (reference sequence). After removal of 11 bases from V and 0 bases from J, the junction contained 11 bases not matched to a gene. There are 16 residues in the CDR3. CDR3 nucleotides: TGTGCCCTTAACCCCACAGGGGGCTTCTCTGGAAACACCATATATTTT. As protein: CALNPTGGFSGNTIYF.

The rearrangement joins TRBV4-1 to TRBJ2-3; D might be TRBD2 (5 bases). This CDR3 has 16 amino acids. CDR1 and CDR2 (germline): MGHRA, YSYEKL. V was trimmed by 6 bases and J by 0 bases, leaving 16 bases between them. CDR3 DNA: TGCGCCAGCAGAGTGGGAGTCAGAATTAGCACAGATACGCAGTATTTT. Translating gives CASRVGVRISTDTQYF.

V gene TRBV2 combines with J gene TRBJ1-1; D is unclear. Germline CDR1 SNHLY, CDR2 FYNNEI. The V and J ends lost 3 bases and 1 base respectively, with 6 bases between them. This CDR3 has 13 amino acids. CDR3 loop: CASSDFENTEAFF. Here the CDR3 DNA reads TGTGCCAGCAGTGATTTTGAGAACACTGAAGCTTTCTTT.

For this clonotype: At one of its ends the junction is not consistent with the germline gene, which may arise from a read error. The gene calls are TRBV7-2 and TRBJ2-5; tentative D call: TRBD2 (5 bases). Germline CDR1 SGHTA, CDR2 FQGNSA. The CDR3 is 11 amino acids. The DNA of the CDR3 is TGTGCCAACAGCTTATTGGAGGAGCAGTACTTC. As protein: CANSLLEEQYF.

This clonotype was seen many times. V gene TRBV20-1 combines with J gene TRBJ2-5; D is perhaps TRBD1 (5 bases). The CDR3 is 15 amino acids. Between the trimmed V and J ends, which lost 1 base and 5 bases, there was a span of 17 bases. The germline CDR1 and CDR2 sequences are DFQATT and SNEGSKA (reference sequence). CDR3 sequence reads: CSARVETRGRETQYF. The CDR3 DNA is TGCAGTGCTAGAGTTGAGACAAGGGGTAGGGAGACCCAGTACTTC.

V gene TRBV28 combines with J gene TRBJ2-1; 9 bases are a match to TRBD2. The CDR3 is 12 residues long. Germline V gene sequence: CDR1 MDHEN, CDR2 SYDVKM. The ends lost 5 bases at V and 12 bases at J; junction bases unmatched: 5. Here the CDR3 reads CASSLPREGQFF. As DNA, the CDR3 is TGTGCCAGCAGTCTTCCGCGGGAGGGGCAGTTCTTC.

This clonotype was counted a few times. The chain combines TRBV9 with TRBJ2-1; the match to TRBD1 covers 10 bases. Losses at the gene ends were 4 bases for V and 10 bases for J; bases not matched to a gene: 14. CDR1 and CDR2 from the germline V gene are SGDLS and YYNGEE. This CDR3 is built from 16 residues. The CDR3 coding sequence is TGTGCCAGCAGCTCTTGGCCGGGACAGGGGCGTTACGAGCAGTTCTTC. It translates to CASSSWPGQGRYEQFF.

This clonotype has ten or more counts. V is TRBV28 and J is TRBJ1-2; no definite D call. V dropped 4 bases and J dropped 5 bases, with 17 bases sitting between them. The CDR3 sequence is 15 residues long. Germline lookup yields CDR1 MDHEN and CDR2 SYDVKM. The CDR3 region is CASSSLLRALYGYTF. The CDR3 DNA is TGTGCCAGCAGTTCCCTTTTGCGGGCTTTATATGGCTACACCTTC.

The sample holds a few counts of this clonotype. The rearrangement links TRBV10-1 to TRBJ2-7; 8 bases align to TRBD1. This CDR3 has 14 residues. The junction had 9 bases not matched to a gene; V was cut back by 5 bases and J by 6 bases. Germline V CDR1 and CDR2: WNHNN, SYGVQD (reference sequence). This chain's CDR3 is CASSPPGQVSEQYF. The CDR3 coding sequence is TGCGCCAGCAGTCCTCCGGGACAGGTGTCCGAGCAGTACTTC.

This clonotype was seen a handful of times. V is TRBV5-1 and J is TRBJ2-1, with a tentative D call TRBD1 (6 bases). Trimming removed 7 bases from V and 6 bases from J, with 17 bases in between. Looked up from germline, CDR1 is SGHRS and CDR2 is YFSETQ. The CDR3 length is 14 residues. The CDR3 reads CASLQGFGGNEQFF. The CDR3 bases are TGCGCCAGCTTACAGGGTTTTGGTGGCAATGAGCAGTTCTTC.

This rearrangement joins TRBV7-9 to TRBJ2-5; the D call may be TRBD1 or TRBD2 (5 bases each). Trimming took off 6 bases at V and 7 bases at J, with 18 bases between the two ends. This CDR3 is 14 amino acids long. CDR1 and CDR2 from the germline V gene are SEHNR and FQNEAQ (reference sequence). CDR3 region: CASSPEEGWGTQYF. For the CDR3, the DNA is TGTGCCAGCAGTCCTGAAGAGGGGTGGGGGACCCAGTACTTC.

This clonotype was observed a few times. The chain has TRBV29-1 and TRBJ2-5, with 7 bases aligning to TRBD1. The germline V gene encodes CDR1 SQVTM and CDR2 ANQGSEA. V shed 5 bases and J 1 base; nucleotides not matched to a gene: 4. This CDR3 contains 13 residues. CDR3 DNA sequence: TGCAGCGTTTACCGGGACAGCCAAGAGACCCAGTACTTC. Amino acids: CSVYRDSQETQYF.

On this clonotype: The germline gene is not matched at one end of the junction; a read error may be the cause. The chain combines TRBV7-9 with TRBJ1-5; D is ambiguous. Germline CDR1 and CDR2: SEHNR and FQNEAQ (reference sequence). CDR3 length equals 13 residues. The CDR3 here is CANSWEGYQPQHF. In DNA form, the CDR3 reads TGTGCCAACAGCTGGGAGGGTTATCAGCCCCAGCATTTT.

This clonotype turned up a few times. The chain has TRBV10-2 and TRBJ1-1; TRBD1 is a possible D gene (6 bases). CDR1 and CDR2 (germline): WSHSY, SAAADI. This CDR3 is built from 15 residues. Between the trimmed V and J ends, which lost 3 bases and 1 base, there was a span of 12 bases. The CDR3: CASSESSTGNTEAFF. The CDR3, as DNA: TGCGCCAGCAGTGAATCTTCGACAGGGAACACTGAAGCTTTCTTT.

This clonotype was observed at least ten times. CDR3 residues: CATSDLVAGWSTDTQYF. As DNA, the CDR3 is TGTGCCACCAGTGATTTGGTGGCAGGTTGGAGCACAGATACGCAGTATTTT. The chain joins TRBV24-1 to TRBJ2-3; D not certain. CDR1 KGHDR and CDR2 SFDVKD come from the germline V gene. This CDR3 spans 17 amino acids. The V end was cut by 0 bases, the J end by 0 bases, with 12 bases between.

To note about this clonotype: The junction does not match germline at one end; this may be a read error. The J gene is TRBJ2-6, the V gene TRBV5-1; no reliable D call. CDR3 length: 17 amino acids. Germline values: CDR1 SGHRS, CDR2 YFSETQ. The CDR3 region is CANSLLQSYSGANVLTF. The CDR3 DNA reads TGCGCCAACAGCTTATTACAGTCATACTCTGGGGCCAACGTCCTGACTTTC.

In this sample, this clonotype turned up a few times. The chain has TRBV12-3 or TRBV12-4 and TRBJ1-4, with D possibly being TRBD1 (5 bases). Trimming left V 2 bases short and J 10 bases short, with 11 bases between. CDR3 length: 13 amino acids. The CDR3 loop reads CASSLRRGGKLFF. Here the CDR3 DNA reads TGTGCCAGCAGTTTACGGCGCGGGGGAAAACTGTTTTTT.

The J gene is TRBJ2-1, the V gene TRBV6-6; TRBD2 matches 8 bases. The length of the CDR3 is 16 residues. CDR1 is MNHNY, CDR2 SVGAGI, per germline (reference sequence). Trimming took 4 bases from V and 3 from J; bases not matched to a gene: 8. CDR3 region: CASSSYIAGSYNEQFF. The DNA of the CDR3 is TGTGCCAGCAGTTCCTATATAGCGGGAAGCTACAATGAGCAGTTCTTC.